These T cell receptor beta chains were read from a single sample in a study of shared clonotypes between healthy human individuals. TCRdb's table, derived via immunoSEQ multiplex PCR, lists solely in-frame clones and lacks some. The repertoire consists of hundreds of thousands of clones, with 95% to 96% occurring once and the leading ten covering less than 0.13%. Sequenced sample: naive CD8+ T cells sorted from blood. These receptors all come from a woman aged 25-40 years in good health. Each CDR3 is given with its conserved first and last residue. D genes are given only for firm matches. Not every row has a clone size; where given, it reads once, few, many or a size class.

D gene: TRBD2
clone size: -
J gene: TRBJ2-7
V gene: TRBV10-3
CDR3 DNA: TGTGCCATCAGTCCCCCTGGGGGGGGAGCCTACGAGCAGTACTTC
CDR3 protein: CAISPPGGGAYEQYF

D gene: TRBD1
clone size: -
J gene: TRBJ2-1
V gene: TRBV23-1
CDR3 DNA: TGCGCCAGCAGTCACCCTCTACAGGGGGCCTACAATGAGCAGTTCTTC
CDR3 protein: CASSHPLQGAYNEQFF

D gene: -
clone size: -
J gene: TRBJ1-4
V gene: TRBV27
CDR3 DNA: TGTGCCAGCAGCCAGGGGCTTTATATGGGGGAAAAACTGTTTTTT
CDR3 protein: CASSQGLYMGEKLFF

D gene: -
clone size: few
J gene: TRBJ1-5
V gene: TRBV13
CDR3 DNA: TGTGCCAGCAGCTTAGGAGGGCAGCCCCAGCATTTT
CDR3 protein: CASSLGGQPQHF

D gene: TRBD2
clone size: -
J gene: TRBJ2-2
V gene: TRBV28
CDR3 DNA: TGTGCCAATAGCGGGAGGATAAACACCGGGGAGCTGTTTTTT
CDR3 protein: CANSGRINTGELFF

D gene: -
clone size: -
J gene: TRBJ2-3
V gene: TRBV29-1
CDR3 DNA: TGCAGCGTTCTAGGCAGTAAAGCGCAGTATTTT
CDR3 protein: CSVLGSKAQYF

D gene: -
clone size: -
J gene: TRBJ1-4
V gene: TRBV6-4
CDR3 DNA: TGTGCCAGCAGTGACTCGGGCGAAAAACTGTTTTTT
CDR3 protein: CASSDSGEKLFF

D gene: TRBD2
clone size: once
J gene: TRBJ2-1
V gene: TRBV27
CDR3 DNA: TGTGCCAGCAGTCCCCGTCCCAGCACGGGACTAATGTACAATGAGCAGTTCTTC
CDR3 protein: CASSPRPSTGLMYNEQFF

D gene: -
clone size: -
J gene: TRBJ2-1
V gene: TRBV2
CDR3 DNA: TGTGCCAGCAGTGATAATCCAAAAGCGGAGGCCTCCTACAATGAGCAGTTCTTC
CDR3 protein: CASSDNPKAEASYNEQFF

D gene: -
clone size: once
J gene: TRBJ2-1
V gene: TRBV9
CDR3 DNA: TGTGCCAGCAGCGTAAGTGTAGTTATCAATTATGAGCAGTTCTTC
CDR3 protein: CASSVSVVINYEQFF

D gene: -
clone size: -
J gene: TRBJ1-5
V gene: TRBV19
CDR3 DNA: TGTGCCAGTAGTTTAGTGGGCGGGCCTCAGCCCCAGCATTTT
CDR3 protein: CASSLVGGPQPQHF

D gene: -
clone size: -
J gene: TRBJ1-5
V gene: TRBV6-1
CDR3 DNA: TGTGCCAGCAGTGATATTGGGGGGATTAAGCCCCAGCATTTT
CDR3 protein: CASSDIGGIKPQHF

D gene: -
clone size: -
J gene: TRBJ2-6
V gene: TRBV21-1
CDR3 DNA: TGTGCCAGCAGCATTCCGGGACGGCACGACTCTGGGGCCAACGTCCTGACTTTC
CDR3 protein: CASSIPGRHDSGANVLTF

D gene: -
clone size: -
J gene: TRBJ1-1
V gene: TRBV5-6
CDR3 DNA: TGTGCCAGCAGCTCCGGGTGGGTCACTGAAGCTTTCTTT
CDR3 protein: CASSSGWVTEAFF

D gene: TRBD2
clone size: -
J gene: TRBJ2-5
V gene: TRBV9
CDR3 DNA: TGTGCCAGCAGCGCTAGCGGGAGCTTTGAGACCCAGTACTTC
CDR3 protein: CASSASGSFETQYF

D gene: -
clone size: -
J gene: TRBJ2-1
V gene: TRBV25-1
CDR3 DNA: TGTGCCAGCAGTGAATATGAGGGGGGAGTTTACAATGAGCAGTTCTTC
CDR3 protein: CASSEYEGGVYNEQFF

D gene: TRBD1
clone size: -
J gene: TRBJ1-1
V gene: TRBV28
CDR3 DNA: TGTGCCAGCAGTCTTAACAGGGGAAGGGAAGCTTTCTTT
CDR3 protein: CASSLNRGREAFF

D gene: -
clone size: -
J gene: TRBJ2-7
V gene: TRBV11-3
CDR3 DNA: TGTGCCAGCAGCTTATCTTTGGGACCGGGCCCCTACGAGCAGTACTTC
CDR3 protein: CASSLSLGPGPYEQYF

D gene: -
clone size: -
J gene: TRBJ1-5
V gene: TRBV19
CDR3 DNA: TGTGCCAGTAGTAAGGCCGGAGGGCCGGTTAAAGCACAGCCCCAGCATTTT
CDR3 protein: CASSKAGGPVKAQPQHF

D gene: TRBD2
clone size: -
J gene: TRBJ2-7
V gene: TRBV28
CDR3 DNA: TGTGCCAGCAGTTTACTTCCCCTCCTTAGCGGGAGGACCTACGAGCAGTACTTC
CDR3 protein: CASSLLPLLSGRTYEQYF

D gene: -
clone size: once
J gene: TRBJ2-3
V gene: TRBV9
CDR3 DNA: TGTGCCAGCAGCGTAGGCGACTCCCACACAGATACGCAGTATTTT
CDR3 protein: CASSVGDSHTDTQYF

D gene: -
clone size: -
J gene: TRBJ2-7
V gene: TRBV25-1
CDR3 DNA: TGTGCCAGCAACGGGGATGCGGGAGAGCAGTACTTC
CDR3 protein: CASNGDAGEQYF

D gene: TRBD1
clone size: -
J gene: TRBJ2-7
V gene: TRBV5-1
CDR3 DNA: TGCGCCAGCAGCCCGAGGGACAGCAGCTACGAGCAGTACTTC
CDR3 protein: CASSPRDSSYEQYF

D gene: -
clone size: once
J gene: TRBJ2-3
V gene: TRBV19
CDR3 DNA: TGTGCCAGTAGTATAGTAACGGGAGCTAGGGGAACAGATACGCAGTATTTT
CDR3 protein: CASSIVTGARGTDTQYF

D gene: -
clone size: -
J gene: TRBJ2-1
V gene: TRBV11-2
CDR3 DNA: TGTGCCAGCAGCTCCTACTCGGACAATGAGCAGTTCTTC
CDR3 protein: CASSSYSDNEQFF

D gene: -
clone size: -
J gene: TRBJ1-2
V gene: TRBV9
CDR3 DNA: TGTGCCAGCAGCCCACCGGGGGGGGCGGATGGCTACACCTTC
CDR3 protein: CASSPPGGADGYTF

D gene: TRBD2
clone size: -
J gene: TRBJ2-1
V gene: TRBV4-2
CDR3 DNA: TGTGCCAGCAGCCAATGGACTAGTACGTCGGATGAGCAGTTCTTC
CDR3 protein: CASSQWTSTSDEQFF

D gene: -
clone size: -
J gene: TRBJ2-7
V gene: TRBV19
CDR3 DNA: TGTGCCAGTAGTACCTCCCACGGATTCGACGAGCAGTACTTC
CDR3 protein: CASSTSHGFDEQYF

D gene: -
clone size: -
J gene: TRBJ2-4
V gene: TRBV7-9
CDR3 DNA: TGTGCCAGCACCCCGTTTGGACACGCTGCCAAAAACATTCAGTACTTC
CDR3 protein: CASTPFGHAAKNIQYF

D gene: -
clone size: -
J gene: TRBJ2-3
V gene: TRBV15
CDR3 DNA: TGTGCCACCAGCAGAGATCGGGGTAGCGGTTTTAATACGCAGTATTTT
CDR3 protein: CATSRDRGSGFNTQYF

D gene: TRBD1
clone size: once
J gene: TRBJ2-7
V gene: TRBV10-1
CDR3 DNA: TGCGCCAGCAGTGCTGACAGGGCCGAGCAGTACTTC
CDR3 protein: CASSADRAEQYF

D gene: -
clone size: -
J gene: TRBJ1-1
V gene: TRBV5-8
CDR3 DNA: TGTGCCAGCAGCCGAACCAAGGACAGCCCGAACACTGAAGCTTTCTTT
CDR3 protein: CASSRTKDSPNTEAFF

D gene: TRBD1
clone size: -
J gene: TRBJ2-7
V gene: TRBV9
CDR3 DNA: TGTGCCAGCAGCGCACATCAGGGGGCTTACGAGCAGTACTTC
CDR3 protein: CASSAHQGAYEQYF

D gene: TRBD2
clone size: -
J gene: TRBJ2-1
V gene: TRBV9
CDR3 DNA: TGTGCCAGCAGCACCCTACTAGCGGGACCCCCTTATGAGCAGTTCTTC
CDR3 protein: CASSTLLAGPPYEQFF

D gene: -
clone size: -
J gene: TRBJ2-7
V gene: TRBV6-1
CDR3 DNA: TGTGCCAGCAGCCGACACCGGGATGAAAGCTACGAGCAGTACTTC
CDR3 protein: CASSRHRDESYEQYF

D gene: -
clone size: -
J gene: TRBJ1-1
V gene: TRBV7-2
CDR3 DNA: TGTGCCAGCAGCTTAGAACTTACAGGTGAAGCTTTCTTT
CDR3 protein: CASSLELTGEAFF

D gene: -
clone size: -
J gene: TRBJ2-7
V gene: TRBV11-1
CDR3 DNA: TGTGCCAGCAGCTTAGAAGGCAACTACGAGCAGTACTTC
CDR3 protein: CASSLEGNYEQYF

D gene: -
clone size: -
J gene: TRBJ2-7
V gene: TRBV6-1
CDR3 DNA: TGTGCCAGCAGTGAAACGGATGCCCGGGCCTACGAGCAGTACTTC
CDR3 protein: CASSETDARAYEQYF

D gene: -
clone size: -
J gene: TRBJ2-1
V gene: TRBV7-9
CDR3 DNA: TGTGCCAGCAGCTTTCTTGACCCGGTTTGGGAGCAGTTCTTC
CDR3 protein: CASSFLDPVWEQFF

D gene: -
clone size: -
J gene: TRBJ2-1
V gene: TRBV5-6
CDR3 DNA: TGTGCCAGCAGCTTGGCAGGGAAGGAAGAGCAGTTCTTC
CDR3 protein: CASSLAGKEEQFF

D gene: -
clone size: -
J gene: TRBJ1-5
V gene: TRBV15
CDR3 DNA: TGTGCCACCAGCGGAAAACGGACGGGTATCCAGCCCCAGCATTTT
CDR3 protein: CATSGKRTGIQPQHF

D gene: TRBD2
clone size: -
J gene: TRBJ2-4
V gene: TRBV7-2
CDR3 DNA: TGTGCCAGCAGCTCTCAGCTAGCGGGAGAATTTTGGACCAAAAACATTCAGTACTTC
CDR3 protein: CASSSQLAGEFWTKNIQYF

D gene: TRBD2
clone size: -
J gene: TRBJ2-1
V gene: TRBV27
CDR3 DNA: TGTGCCAGCAGTTCTAGCGGGAATTACAATGAGCAGTTCTTC
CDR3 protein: CASSSSGNYNEQFF

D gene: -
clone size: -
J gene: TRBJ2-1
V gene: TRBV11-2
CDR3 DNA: TGTGCCAGCAGCTCCCCGGAACATGTAGGCAATGAGCAGTTCTTC
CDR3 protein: CASSSPEHVGNEQFF

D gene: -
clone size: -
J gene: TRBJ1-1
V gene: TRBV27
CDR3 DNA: TGTGCCAGCAGTTCGTCGCCTAACTGGAACACTGAAGCTTTCTTT
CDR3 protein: CASSSSPNWNTEAFF

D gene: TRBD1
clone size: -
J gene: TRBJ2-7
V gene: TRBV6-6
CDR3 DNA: TGTGCCAGCAGCACTACAGGGGGCTACGAGCAGTACTTC
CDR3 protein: CASSTTGGYEQYF

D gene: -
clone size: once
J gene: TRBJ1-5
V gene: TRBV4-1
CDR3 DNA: TGCGCCAGCAGCCAAGGTTTGGGTCAGCCCCAGCATTTT
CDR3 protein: CASSQGLGQPQHF

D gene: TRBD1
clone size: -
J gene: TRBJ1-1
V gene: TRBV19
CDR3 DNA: TGTGCCAGTAGTGACCACTTATGGGACAGGACCTCGAACACTGAAGCTTTCTTT
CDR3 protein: CASSDHLWDRTSNTEAFF

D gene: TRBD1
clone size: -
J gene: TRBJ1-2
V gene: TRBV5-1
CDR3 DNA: TGCGCCAGCACGGGACAGGACTATGGCTACACCTTC
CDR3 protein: CASTGQDYGYTF

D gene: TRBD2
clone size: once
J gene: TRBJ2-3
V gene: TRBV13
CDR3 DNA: TGTGCCAGCAGCTCAAGCGGGAACACAGATACGCAGTATTTT
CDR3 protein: CASSSSGNTDTQYF

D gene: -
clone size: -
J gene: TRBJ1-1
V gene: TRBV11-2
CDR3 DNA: TGTGCCTCAAATGGGGGCCCCACTGAAGCTTTCTTT
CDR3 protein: CASNGGPTEAFF

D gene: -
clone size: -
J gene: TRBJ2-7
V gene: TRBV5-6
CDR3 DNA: TGTGCCAGCAACCCGGAGGGGAACTCCTACGAGCAGTACTTC
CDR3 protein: CASNPEGNSYEQYF

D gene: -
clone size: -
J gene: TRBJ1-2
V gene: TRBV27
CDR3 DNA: TGTGCCAGCAGTTTATCTTTTGGGGCGCGTAACTATGGCTACACCTTC
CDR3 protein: CASSLSFGARNYGYTF

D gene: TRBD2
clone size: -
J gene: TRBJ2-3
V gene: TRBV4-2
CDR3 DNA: TGTGCCAGCAGCCAAGACTTCCCAGGGACTACCACAGATACGCAGTATTTT
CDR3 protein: CASSQDFPGTTTDTQYF

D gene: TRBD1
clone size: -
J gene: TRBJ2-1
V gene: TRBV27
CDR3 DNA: TGTGCCAGCAGTCCGGGACAGGTCAATGAGCAGTTCTTC
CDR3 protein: CASSPGQVNEQFF

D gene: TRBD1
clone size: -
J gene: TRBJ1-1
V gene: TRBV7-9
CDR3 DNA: TGTGCCAGCAGCTACGGACAGGGGAGGAACACTGAAGCTTTCTTT
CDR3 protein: CASSYGQGRNTEAFF